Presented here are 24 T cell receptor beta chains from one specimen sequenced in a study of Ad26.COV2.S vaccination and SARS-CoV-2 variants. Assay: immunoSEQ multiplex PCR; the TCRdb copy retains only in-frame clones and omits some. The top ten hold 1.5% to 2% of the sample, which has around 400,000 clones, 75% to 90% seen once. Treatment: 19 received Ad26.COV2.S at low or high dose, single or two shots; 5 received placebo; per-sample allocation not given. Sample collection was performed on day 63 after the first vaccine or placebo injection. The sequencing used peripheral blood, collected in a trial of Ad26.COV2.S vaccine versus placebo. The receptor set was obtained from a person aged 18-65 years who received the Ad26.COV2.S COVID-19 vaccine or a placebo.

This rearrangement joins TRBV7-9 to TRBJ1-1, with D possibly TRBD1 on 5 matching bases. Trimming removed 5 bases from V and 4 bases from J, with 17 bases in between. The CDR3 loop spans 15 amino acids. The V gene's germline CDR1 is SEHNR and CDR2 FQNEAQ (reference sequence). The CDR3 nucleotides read TGTGCCAGCAGCGAAGACAAGGGGCCATCCACTGAAGCTTTCTTT. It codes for CASSEDKGPSTEAFF.

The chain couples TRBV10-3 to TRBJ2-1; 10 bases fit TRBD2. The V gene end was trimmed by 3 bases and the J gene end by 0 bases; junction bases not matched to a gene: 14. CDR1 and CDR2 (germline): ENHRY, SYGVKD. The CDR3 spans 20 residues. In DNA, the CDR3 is TGTGCCATCAGTGAAGGTCCCGGGACTAGCGACCTGAGCTCCTACAATGAGCAGTTCTTC. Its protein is CAISEGPGTSDLSSYNEQFF.

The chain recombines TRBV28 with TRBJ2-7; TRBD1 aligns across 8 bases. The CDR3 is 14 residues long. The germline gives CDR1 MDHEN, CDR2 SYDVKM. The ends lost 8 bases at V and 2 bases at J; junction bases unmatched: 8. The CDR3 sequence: CASVDRVFPYEQYF. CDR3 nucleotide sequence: TGTGCCAGCGTGGACAGGGTGTTCCCCTACGAGCAGTACTTC.

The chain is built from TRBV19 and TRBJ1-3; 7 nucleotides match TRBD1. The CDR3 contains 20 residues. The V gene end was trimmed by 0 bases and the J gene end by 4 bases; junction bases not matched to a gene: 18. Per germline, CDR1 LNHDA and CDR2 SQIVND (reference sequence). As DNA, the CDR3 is TGTGCCAGTAGTATAGAGCGACAGGGACGCTCCTGGGCGTTCGGAAACACCATATATTTT. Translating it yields CASSIERQGRSWAFGNTIYF. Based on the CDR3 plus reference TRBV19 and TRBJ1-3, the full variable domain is DGGITQSPKYLFRKEGQNVTLSCEQNLNHDAMYWYRQDPGQGLRLIYYSQIVNDFQKGDIAEGYSVSREKKESFPLTVTSAQKNPTAFYLCASSIERQGRSWAFGNTIYFGEGSWLTVV.

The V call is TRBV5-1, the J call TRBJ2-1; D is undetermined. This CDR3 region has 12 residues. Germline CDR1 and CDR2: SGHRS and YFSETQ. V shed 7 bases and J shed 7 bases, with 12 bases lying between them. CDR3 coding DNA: TGCGCCAGCCTCTCGACTGAGAATGAGCAGTTCTTC. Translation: CASLSTENEQFF. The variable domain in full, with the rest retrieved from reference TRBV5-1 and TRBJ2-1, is KAGVTQTPRYLIKTRGQQVTLSCSPISGHRSVSWYQQTPGQGLQFLFEYFSETQRNKGNFPGRFSGRQFSNSRSEMNVSTLELGDSALYLCASLSTENEQFFGPGTRLTVL.

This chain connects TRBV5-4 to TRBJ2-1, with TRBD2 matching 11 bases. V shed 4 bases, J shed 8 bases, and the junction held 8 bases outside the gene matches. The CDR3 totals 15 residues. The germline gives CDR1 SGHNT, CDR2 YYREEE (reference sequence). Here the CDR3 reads CASSQTSGGVDEQFF. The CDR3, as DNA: TGTGCCAGCAGCCAAACTAGCGGGGGTGTCGATGAGCAGTTCTTC.

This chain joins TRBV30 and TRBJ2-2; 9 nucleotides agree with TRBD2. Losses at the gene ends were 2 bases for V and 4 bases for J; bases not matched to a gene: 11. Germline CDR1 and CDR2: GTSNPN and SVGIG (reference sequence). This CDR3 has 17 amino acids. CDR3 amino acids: CAWSRRGGRARTGELFF. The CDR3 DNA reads TGTGCCTGGAGTAGAAGGGGCGGGAGGGCCCGCACCGGGGAGCTGTTTTTT.

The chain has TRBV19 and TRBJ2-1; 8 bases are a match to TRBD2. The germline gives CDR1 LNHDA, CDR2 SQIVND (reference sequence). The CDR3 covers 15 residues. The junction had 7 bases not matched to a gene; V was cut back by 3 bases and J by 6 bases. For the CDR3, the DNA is TGTGCCAGTAGTATGGGGCTAGCGGGTTCCAATGAGCAGTTCTTC. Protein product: CASSMGLAGSNEQFF.

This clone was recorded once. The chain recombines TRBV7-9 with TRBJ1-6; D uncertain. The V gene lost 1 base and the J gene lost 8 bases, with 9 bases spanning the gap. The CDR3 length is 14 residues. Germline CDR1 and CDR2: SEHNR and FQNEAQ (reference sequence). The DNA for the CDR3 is TGTGCCAGCAGCTTAGAGGGCGTAGATTCACCCCTCCACTTT. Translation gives CASSLEGVDSPLHF.

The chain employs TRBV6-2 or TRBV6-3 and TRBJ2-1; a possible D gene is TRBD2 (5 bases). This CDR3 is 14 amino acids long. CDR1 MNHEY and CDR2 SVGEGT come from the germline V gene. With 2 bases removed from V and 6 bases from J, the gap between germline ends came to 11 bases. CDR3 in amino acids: CASSYREHTNEQFF. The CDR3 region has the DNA TGTGCCAGCAGTTACCGGGAACATACCAATGAGCAGTTCTTC.

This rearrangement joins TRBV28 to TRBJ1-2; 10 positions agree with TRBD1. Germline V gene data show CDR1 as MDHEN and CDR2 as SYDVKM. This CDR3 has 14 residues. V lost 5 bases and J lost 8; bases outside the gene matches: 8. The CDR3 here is CASSPRTGGWGYTF. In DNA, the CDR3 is TGTGCCAGCAGTCCCAGGACAGGGGGTTGGGGCTACACCTTC.

The CDR3 nucleotides are TGTGCCAGCAGCGTGAGGTCTCCAGATACGCAGTATTTT. This encodes CASSVRSPDTQYF. This chain connects TRBV9 to TRBJ2-3; D is unresolved. This CDR3 is 13 amino acids long. Germline V CDR1 and CDR2: SGDLS, YYNGEE. Trimming took 2 bases from V and 4 from J, leaving 8 bases between them.

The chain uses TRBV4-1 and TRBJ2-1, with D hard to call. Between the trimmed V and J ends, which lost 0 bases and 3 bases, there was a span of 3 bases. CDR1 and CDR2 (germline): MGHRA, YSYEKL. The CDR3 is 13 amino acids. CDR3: CASSQDYYNEQFF. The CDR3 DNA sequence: TGCGCCAGCAGCCAAGACTACTACAATGAGCAGTTCTTC.

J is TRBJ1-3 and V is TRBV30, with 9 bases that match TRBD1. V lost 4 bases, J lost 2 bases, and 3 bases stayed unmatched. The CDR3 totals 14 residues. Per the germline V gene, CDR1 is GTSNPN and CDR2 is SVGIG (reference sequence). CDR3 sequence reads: CAWTTGGTGNTIYF. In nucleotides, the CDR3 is TGTGCCTGGACAACAGGGGGCACTGGAAACACCATATATTTT. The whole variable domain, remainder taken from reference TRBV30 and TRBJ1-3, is SQTIHQWPATLVQPVGSPLSLECTVEGTSNPNLYWYRQAAGRGLQLLFYSVGIGQISSEVPQNLSASRPQDRQFILSSKKLLLSDSGFYLCAWTTGGTGNTIYFGEGSWLTVV.

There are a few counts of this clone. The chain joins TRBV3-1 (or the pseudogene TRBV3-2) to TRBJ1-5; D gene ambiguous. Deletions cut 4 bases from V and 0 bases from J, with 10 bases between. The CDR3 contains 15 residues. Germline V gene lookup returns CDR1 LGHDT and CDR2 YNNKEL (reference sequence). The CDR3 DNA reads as TGTGCCAGCAGCCCGGGATACCCTAGCAATCAGCCCCAGCATTTT. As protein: CASSPGYPSNQPQHF.

The CDR3 is CASSPLSGRGETQYF. Written as DNA, the CDR3 is TGTGCCAGCAGTCCGCTTAGCGGGAGAGGGGAGACCCAGTACTTC. The chain carries TRBV27 and TRBJ2-5, with 9 nucleotides matching TRBD2. This CDR3 comprises 15 residues. The germline V gene encodes CDR1 MNHEY and CDR2 SMNVEV (reference sequence). Trimming at V came to 5 bases and at J to 5 bases, leaving 9 bases not matched to a gene.

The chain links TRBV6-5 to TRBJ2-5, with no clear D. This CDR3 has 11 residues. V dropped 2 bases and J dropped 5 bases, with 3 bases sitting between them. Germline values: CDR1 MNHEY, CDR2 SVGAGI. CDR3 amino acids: CASSYMETQYF. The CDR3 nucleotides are TGTGCCAGCAGTTACATGGAGACCCAGTACTTC.

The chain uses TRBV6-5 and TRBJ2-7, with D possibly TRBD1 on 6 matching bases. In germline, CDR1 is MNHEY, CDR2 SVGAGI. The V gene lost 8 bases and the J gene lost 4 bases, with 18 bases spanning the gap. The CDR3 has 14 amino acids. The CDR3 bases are TGTGCCAGCCGTAGAGCAGGGGAATTTTACGAGCAGTACTTC. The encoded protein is CASRRAGEFYEQYF.

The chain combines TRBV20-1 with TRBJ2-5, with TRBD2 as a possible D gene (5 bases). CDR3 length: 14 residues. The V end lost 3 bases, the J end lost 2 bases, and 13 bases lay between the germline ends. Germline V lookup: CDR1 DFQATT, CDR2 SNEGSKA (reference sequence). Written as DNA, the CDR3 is TGCAGTGCTAGTCGCAAGGAGGATCAAGAGACCCAGTACTTC. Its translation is CSASRKEDQETQYF.

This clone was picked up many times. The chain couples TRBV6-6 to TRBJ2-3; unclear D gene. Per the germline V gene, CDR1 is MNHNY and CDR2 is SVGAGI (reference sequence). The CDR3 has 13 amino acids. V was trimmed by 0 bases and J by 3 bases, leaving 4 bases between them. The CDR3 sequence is CASSYSETDTQYF. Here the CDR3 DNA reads TGTGCCAGCAGTTACTCGGAAACAGATACGCAGTATTTT.

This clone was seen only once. CDR3 nucleotide sequence: TGTGCCAGCAGCCACGGGCCTTCCTACGAGCAGTACTTC. It translates to CASSHGPSYEQYF. The chain joins TRBV7-8 to TRBJ2-7; no reliable D call. Trimming pared 5 bases from V and 1 base from J, leaving 9 bases between. CDR3 size: 13 residues. Germline V gene data show CDR1 as SGHVS and CDR2 as FQNEAQ.

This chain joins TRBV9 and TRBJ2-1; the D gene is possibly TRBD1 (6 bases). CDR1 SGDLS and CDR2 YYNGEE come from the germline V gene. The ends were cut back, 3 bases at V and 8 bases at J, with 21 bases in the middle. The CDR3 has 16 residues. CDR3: CASSGLWGQGMDEQFF. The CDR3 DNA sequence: TGTGCCAGCAGCGGACTTTGGGGGCAGGGTATGGATGAGCAGTTCTTC.

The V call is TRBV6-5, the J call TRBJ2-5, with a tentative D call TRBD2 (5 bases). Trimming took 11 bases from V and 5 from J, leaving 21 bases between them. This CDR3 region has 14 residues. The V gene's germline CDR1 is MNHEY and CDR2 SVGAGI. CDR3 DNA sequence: TGTGCCGTTCTCCCTGACGAGGGCTGGGAGACCCAGTACTTC. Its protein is CAVLPDEGWETQYF.

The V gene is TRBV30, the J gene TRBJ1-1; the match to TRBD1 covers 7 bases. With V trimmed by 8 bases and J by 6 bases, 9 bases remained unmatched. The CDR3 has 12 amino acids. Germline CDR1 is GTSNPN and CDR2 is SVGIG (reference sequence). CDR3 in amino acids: CARNRGEAEAFF. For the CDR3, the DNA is TGTGCCCGCAACAGGGGTGAAGCTGAAGCTTTCTTT. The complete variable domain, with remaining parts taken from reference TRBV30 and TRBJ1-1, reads SQTIHQWPATLVQPVGSPLSLECTVEGTSNPNLYWYRQAAGRGLQLLFYSVGIGQISSEVPQNLSASRPQDRQFILSSKKLLLSDSGFYLCARNRGEAEAFFGQGTRLTVV.